This passage covers 30 T cell receptor beta chains from one sample sequenced in a study of T cells after yellow fever vaccination. One entry per CDR3 protein, called by TCRdb with MiXCR from the 5' RACE reads. There are some 550,000 distinct CDR3 sequences in the sample; roughly 19% occur only once, and 13% to 15% lies in the top ten. Sequencing used PBMCs, obtained 15 days after the yellow fever booster vaccination. Source of these receptors: a man under 40 who received the YFV17D yellow fever vaccine.

This clonotype was observed a few times. The rearrangement links TRBV2 to TRBJ2-4, with 9 bases lining up with TRBD1. The CDR3 runs to 15 residues. After removal of 8 bases from V and 0 bases from J, the junction contained 5 bases not matched to a gene. Germline lookup yields CDR1 SNHLY and CDR2 FYNNEI. CDR3 protein: CASGQGIIAKNIQYF. Here the CDR3 DNA reads TGTGCCAGCGGACAGGGGATTATAGCCAAAAACATTCAGTACTTC.

The V call is TRBV29-1, the J call TRBJ2-2, with TRBD1 matching 9 bases. Germline assignment: CDR1 SQVTM and CDR2 ANQGSEA. The J segment lost 4 bases and the V segment lost 7 bases, leaving 4 bases of the junction unmatched. The length of the CDR3 is 13 residues. CDR3 residues: CSAMTGGTGELFF. CDR3 coding DNA: TGCAGCGCGATGACAGGGGGCACCGGGGAGCTGTTTTTT.

The genes are TRBV12-3 or TRBV12-4 and TRBJ2-7; 7 bases agree with TRBD2. The V and J ends lost 7 bases and 3 bases, in that order; junction bases with no gene match: 9. The CDR3 is 14 residues long. The CDR3 loop reads CASTPGGSNYEQYF. The CDR3 DNA follows: TGTGCCAGCACCCCCGGCGGGAGTAACTACGAGCAGTACTTC.

This clonotype was seen only a few times. The chain links TRBV12-3 or TRBV12-4 to TRBJ1-5; D gene unclear. The CDR3 spans 13 residues. The V and J ends lost 6 bases and 7 bases respectively, with 13 bases between them. The CDR3 sequence: CASSSDGSQPQHF. The CDR3 coding sequence is TGTGCCAGCAGCTCCGACGGGAGCCAGCCCCAGCATTTT.

This clonotype was seen more than once but under ten times. The chain uses TRBV5-1 and TRBJ2-1; D unclear. The CDR3 is 15 residues long. Trimming left V 2 bases short and J 5 bases short, with 14 bases between. CDR1 and CDR2 (germline): SGHRS, YFSETQ. This CDR3 reads CASSLGQAWNNEQFF. CDR3 bases: TGCGCCAGCAGCTTAGGCCAGGCCTGGAACAATGAGCAGTTCTTC.

J is TRBJ2-3 and V is TRBV7-8, with D possibly matching TRBD2 (6 bases). Trimming pared 4 bases from V and 7 bases from J, leaving 15 bases between. The CDR3 covers 14 residues. The germline V gene encodes CDR1 SGHVS and CDR2 FQNEAQ. CDR3 nucleotides: TGTGCCAGCAGCTCAAGGACTACCGCTAATACGCAGTATTTT. This codes for CASSSRTTANTQYF.

The chain has TRBV23-1 and TRBJ2-1, with D perhaps TRBD1 or TRBD2 (5 bases each). TRBV23-1 is an ORF, and what it does is uncertain. Trimming shortened V by 0 bases and J by 7 bases, and 16 bases separated the two germline ends. This CDR3 has 16 amino acids. The DNA for the CDR3 is TGCGCCAGCAGTCAATCGCGAGGGGCCGGTAGGAATGAGCAGTTCTTC. This translates into CASSQSRGAGRNEQFF.

This rearrangement joins TRBV6-1 to TRBJ1-2; TRBD1 aligns across 9 bases. Trimming cost V 6 bases and J 2 bases; bases outside gene matches: 13. The germline CDR1 and CDR2 sequences are MNHNS and SASEGT. The CDR3 spans 17 residues. The CDR3 reads CASRVGQGRARNYGYTF. In nucleotides, the CDR3 is TGTGCCAGCAGAGTGGGACAGGGAAGAGCAAGGAACTATGGCTACACCTTC.

This clonotype was counted a few times. The V gene is TRBV30, the J gene TRBJ1-5; the match to TRBD1 covers 7 bases. CDR1 and CDR2 from the germline V gene are GTSNPN and SVGIG (reference sequence). The CDR3 contains 12 residues. The junction had 6 bases not matched to a gene; V was cut back by 2 bases and J by 11 bases. The CDR3 region is CAWSRDSRSQHF. The CDR3 nucleotides are TGTGCCTGGAGTCGGGACAGCCGGTCCCAGCATTTT.

This sequence joins TRBV11-2 and TRBJ2-3, with D uncertain. Trimming removed 5 bases from V and 2 bases from J, with 5 bases in between. Germline V lookup: CDR1 SGHAT, CDR2 FQNNGV. The length of the CDR3 is 12 residues. CDR3 sequence (DNA): TGTGCCAGCAGCCAACACACAGATACGCAGTATTTT. Its translation: CASSQHTDTQYF.

In nucleotides, the CDR3 is TGCAGTGCTTCCCGGACTAGCGGGGGTTACAATGAGCAGTTCTTC. Amino acid sequence: CSASRTSGGYNEQFF. The V call is TRBV20-1, the J call TRBJ2-1, with 13 bases lining up with TRBD2. Looked up from germline, CDR1 is DFQATT and CDR2 is SNEGSKA (reference sequence). The J segment lost 4 bases and the V segment lost 5 bases, leaving 5 bases of the junction unmatched. This CDR3 contains 15 residues.

This clonotype has only a few counts. The J gene is TRBJ2-1, the V gene TRBV10-3; D remains unclear. The CDR3 sequence is 15 residues long. V lost 7 bases to trimming and J lost 5 bases, with 18 bases between them. The germline V gene encodes CDR1 ENHRY and CDR2 SYGVKD. DNA for the CDR3: TGTGCCATCACCCCTGATAATTTGGATGACAATGAGCAGTTCTTC. It is translated as CAITPDNLDDNEQFF.

This chain uses TRBV20-1 with TRBJ2-5; D call uncertain. V gave up 0 bases and J gave up 4 bases, with 9 bases separating them. The CDR3 is 13 residues long. Per germline, CDR1 DFQATT and CDR2 SNEGSKA (reference sequence). CDR3 in amino acids: CSARDVKRETQYF. In DNA form, the CDR3 reads TGCAGTGCTAGAGACGTTAAGAGAGAGACCCAGTACTTC.

V gene TRBV19 combines with J gene TRBJ2-5; no clear D. The V end was cut by 3 bases, the J end by 5 bases, with 10 bases between. CDR3 length equals 13 residues. The germline gives CDR1 LNHDA, CDR2 SQIVND (reference sequence). The CDR3 DNA follows: TGTGCCAGTAGTATGGGGTCAAGTGAGACCCAGTACTTC. It encodes CASSMGSSETQYF. The whole variable domain, filled in from reference TRBV19 and TRBJ2-5, reads DGGITQSPKYLFRKEGQNVTLSCEQNLNHDAMYWYRQDPGQGLRLIYYSQIVNDFQKGDIAEGYSVSREKKESFPLTVTSAQKNPTAFYLCASSMGSSETQYFGPGTRLLVL.

J is TRBJ2-1 and V is TRBV7-2; D unresolved. From germline, CDR1 is SGHTA and CDR2 FQGNSA. Trimming stripped 5 bases from V and 0 bases from J, with 8 bases between. The CDR3 runs 14 residues. CDR3 sequence: CASSPRYSYNEQFF. As DNA, the CDR3 is TGTGCCAGCAGCCCCCGATACTCCTACAATGAGCAGTTCTTC.

The rearrangement links TRBV28 to TRBJ2-1, with TRBD2 matching over 12 bases. V gave up 8 bases and J gave up 6 bases; unmatched junction bases: 5. There are 14 residues in the CDR3. From germline, CDR1 is MDHEN and CDR2 SYDVKM. The CDR3 region has the DNA TGTGCCAGCTTACTAGCGGGAGGCGCCAATGAGCAGTTCTTC. Its translation: CASLLAGGANEQFF.

V is TRBV18 and J is TRBJ2-7, with a possible D match to TRBD2 (6 bases). Trimming cost V 6 bases and J 2 bases, with 17 bases left between them. Germline V gives CDR1 KGHSH, CDR2 LQKENI. The CDR3 is 15 residues long. CDR3 in DNA: TGTGCCAGCTCCCCCGGGAGTACGGTGGCCTACGAGCAGTACTTC. It specifies CASSPGSTVAYEQYF.

The chain couples TRBV10-2 to TRBJ2-1; TRBD1 or TRBD2 may be the D gene (5 bases each). Trimming took 4 bases from V and 15 from J, leaving 16 bases between them. There are 12 residues in the CDR3. Germline loops: CDR1 WSHSY, CDR2 SAAADI. CDR3 DNA: TGCGCCAGCAGTGTCCTTGGGGACGATTGGTTCTTC. Its translation: CASSVLGDDWFF.

The CDR3 protein is CASSFSGGWETQYF. The DNA for the CDR3 is TGTGCCAGCAGTTTTAGCGGGGGCTGGGAGACCCAGTACTTC. V gene TRBV12-3 or TRBV12-4 combines with J gene TRBJ2-5; 9 nucleotides agree with TRBD2. This CDR3 has 14 amino acids. The junction had 4 bases not matched to a gene; V was cut back by 3 bases and J by 5 bases.

This clonotype was seen more than once but under ten times. The chain is built from TRBV12-5 and TRBJ2-3, with D possibly TRBD2 on 6 matching bases. The CDR3 loop spans 13 amino acids. Germline V gene lookup returns CDR1 LGHNT and CDR2 FRNRAP. Trimming left V 2 bases short and J 6 bases short, with 9 bases between. In nucleotides, the CDR3 is TGTGCTAGTGGTTTGCTTCGGGGGGATACGCAGTATTTT. Translation gives CASGLLRGDTQYF.

Only a few counts were recorded for this clonotype. V and J are TRBV28 and TRBJ2-1; 15 nucleotides agree with TRBD2. The CDR3 totals 21 residues. Germline assignment: CDR1 MDHEN and CDR2 SYDVKM. V was clipped by 5 bases and J by 2 bases; unmatched bases: 16. CDR3 protein: CASSPPPGLAGGPGTYNEQFF. Here the CDR3 DNA reads TGTGCCAGCAGTCCCCCCCCCGGACTAGCGGGAGGGCCTGGAACCTACAATGAGCAGTTCTTC.

The chain uses TRBV7-2 and TRBJ2-1, with TRBD1 matching over 7 bases. Germline lookup yields CDR1 SGHTA and CDR2 FQGNSA. The CDR3 sequence is 12 residues long. The junction had 6 bases not matched to a gene; V was cut back by 5 bases and J by 11 bases. The CDR3 here is CASSLYRGQQFF. The CDR3 DNA follows: TGTGCCAGCAGCCTCTACAGGGGTCAGCAGTTCTTC.

The CDR3 sequence is CASTATGVPYNEQFF. For the CDR3, the DNA is TGTGCCAGTACCGCTACGGGAGTCCCCTACAATGAGCAGTTCTTC. This chain uses TRBV19 with TRBJ2-1, with D maybe TRBD2 (6 bases). With 7 bases removed from V and 2 bases from J, the gap between germline ends came to 15 bases. CDR3 length equals 15 residues. Germline CDR1 reads LNHDA; CDR2 reads SQIVND (reference sequence).

This clonotype has just a few counts. The CDR3 DNA follows: TGCGCCAGCAGCTTTCGGCTAGCGGGAGCTGGTGAGCAGTTCTTC. This encodes CASSFRLAGAGEQFF. The rearrangement joins TRBV5-1 to TRBJ2-1, with TRBD2 matching over 10 bases. The ends lost 2 bases at V and 9 bases at J; junction bases unmatched: 8. There are 15 residues in the CDR3. Germline V gene sequence: CDR1 SGHRS, CDR2 YFSETQ.

There are a few counts of this clonotype. This chain uses TRBV18 with TRBJ2-1; D perhaps matches TRBD1 (6 bases). The V and J ends lost 5 bases and 7 bases respectively, with 9 bases between them. Germline V gives CDR1 KGHSH, CDR2 LQKENI. The CDR3 covers 12 residues. In DNA form, the CDR3 reads TGTGCCAGCTCATCACAGGGAAATGAGCAGTTCTTC. This encodes CASSSQGNEQFF.

The chain recombines TRBV21-1 with TRBJ2-5; the D call of TRBD1 is as the table states it, not checked on the DNA. TRBV21-1 has pseudogene status. This CDR3 is 14 amino acids long. CDR3 nucleotides: TGTGCCAGCAGCAATTTCGGGGGCCAAGAGACCCAGTACTTC. Its translation is CASSNFGGQETQYF.

This clonotype was recorded at least ten times. The genes are TRBV6-6 and TRBJ2-2, with TRBD2 matching over 9 bases. Per the germline V gene, CDR1 is MNHNY and CDR2 is SVGAGI (reference sequence). The CDR3 extends over 13 amino acids. Trimming removed 7 bases from V and 6 bases from J; junction bases left unmatched: 3. CDR3 nucleotides: TGTGCCAGCAAAACTAGCGGGCCCGGGGAGCTGTTTTTT. Its protein is CASKTSGPGELFF.

A few counts support this clonotype. The genes are TRBV4-3 and TRBJ2-1; D unclear. The CDR3 extends over 13 amino acids. V dropped 0 bases and J dropped 7 bases, with 7 bases sitting between them. The germline V gene encodes CDR1 LGHNA and CDR2 YSLEER. This CDR3 reads CASSQDIGNEQFF. DNA for the CDR3: TGCGCCAGCAGCCAAGATATAGGGAATGAGCAGTTCTTC.

Only a few counts were recorded for this clonotype. The chain uses TRBV6-5 and TRBJ2-4; D perhaps matches TRBD2 (5 bases). Germline loops: CDR1 MNHEY, CDR2 SVGAGI. The V and J ends lost 3 bases and 0 bases respectively, with 6 bases between them. This CDR3 contains 14 residues. Written as DNA, the CDR3 is TGTGCCAGCAGTTATGGACTAGCCAAAAACATTCAGTACTTC. As protein: CASSYGLAKNIQYF.

V gene TRBV5-1 combines with J gene TRBJ2-7; 7 bases are shared with TRBD1. CDR3 length: 15 amino acids. The J segment lost 0 bases and the V segment lost 3 bases, leaving 6 bases of the junction unmatched. Per the germline V gene, CDR1 is SGHRS and CDR2 is YFSETQ. CDR3 nucleotides: TGCGCCAGCAGCTCACCGGGACAGCCCTCCTACGAGCAGTACTTC. It yields the protein CASSSPGQPSYEQYF.